What follows describes a single T cell receptor beta chain. The antigen it recognizes is unknown. No much larger clone is present one base from it, and per-base qualities are unavailable. TCRbeta CDR3 regions were amplified from genomic DNA by means of the immunoSEQ Assay, a bias-controlled multiplex PCR. On the authors' methods: Nucleated cell counts per sample were estimated from amplification of reference gene primers within the assay. Sequence reads were collapsed and filtered to measure the absolute abundance of every unique TCRbeta CDR3 rearrangement. Productive Simpson clonality was computed per sample as the square root of Simpson's diversity index over productive rearrangements. TCRdb took over this immuneACCESS table, retaining in-frame rearrangements with V and J assigned. Such tables are incomplete; in checked studies, under half of the missing clones stem from an unresolved V gene, and the remainder is unexplained. From that table come the V and J calls and clone size; the DNA was used to work out D and trimming. In all, the sample holds approximately 340,000 clones, and around 83% of those were seen once. About 3% of the sample is in the top ten clones.

This specimen comes from a study of blood T cell repertoires in COVID-19 (dated by TCRdb to 2020 to 2021). For the wider study: The collaborator samples originated in the United States, Italy and Spain and spanned the acute and convalescent phases of COVID-19. Subjects who had been exposed to COVID-19, were actively infected with it, or had recovered from it provided the deeply sampled blood TCRbeta repertoires that made up the dataset. Where available, HLA class I and class II types were obtained from metadata supplied by the sample provider rather than from assay-based typing. The repertoires were made available in a free public database intended to serve as a resource for research on the immune response to SARS-CoV-2. The prospective study material was composed of cDNA or gDNA derived from T cells, B-cell-depleted T cells, or PBMCs. Sample metadata almost always included a de-identified subject ID, COVID-19 status, age in years and sex. Samples were obtained from the ongoing ImmuneRACE study (first 160 participants) and from over a thousand subjects provided by 6 global collaborators.

Unmatched junction bases come to 13, with V trimmed by 9 bases and J by 8 bases. Per the germline V gene, KGHSH is the CDR1 and LQKENI is the CDR2. The CDR3 goes from the cysteine to the phenylalanine over 14 residues. Only the CDR3 portion is preserved as DNA: 42 bases, with reading frame beginning at the first base. The collaborating institutions used their own protocols to collect whole blood in K2EDTA tubes. For TCRbeta analysis, collaborators shipped samples in one of three forms: frozen whole blood, isolated PBMCs, or DNA extracted from either of those sample types. Findings and caveats that apply to the study as a whole: How much clinical and demographic metadata was included differed by source and by participant, and the metadata was provided uncurated.

The material sequenced was peripheral blood. The chain uses TRBV18 and TRBJ2-4; 7 junctional bases match TRBD1. This TCR was sampled from a man aged 25-40 years with active or convalescent COVID-19. Here is the DNA: TGTGCCAGTACTACCGGGACAGAGGGAGACATTCAGTACTTC. The resulting protein is CASTTGTEGDIQYF.